Shown below are 22 T cell receptor beta chains from a single sample sequenced in a study of blood T cell repertoires in COVID-19. Generated by immunoSEQ multiplex PCR, the TCRdb table keeps only in-frame clones and is missing some. The repertoire holds 150,000 or so clones, around 81% seen once, with under 15% in the top ten. Sequenced material: peripheral blood. These receptors all come from a man between 65 and 85 years old who had recovered from COVID-19.

The chain carries TRBV28 and TRBJ2-5; 9 nucleotides line up with TRBD1. Germline trimming cut 5 bases from V and 5 bases from J; bases unmatched to any gene: 6. Germline CDR1 is MDHEN and CDR2 is SYDVKM. CDR3 size: 14 residues. The CDR3 DNA is TGTGCCAGCAGTCCGACAGGGGGAGCTGAGACCCAGTACTTC. Its protein is CASSPTGGAETQYF.

The chain uses TRBV5-1 and TRBJ1-1; D is unclear. This CDR3 contains 14 residues. Trimming removed 3 bases from V and 4 bases from J, with 13 bases in between. Germline-derived CDR1 and CDR2 are SGHRS and YFSETQ. The chain's CDR3 is CASSSDSRVTEAFF. The CDR3 DNA sequence: TGCGCCAGCAGCTCGGATTCACGGGTCACTGAAGCTTTCTTT.

J is TRBJ2-1 and V is TRBV27; D call uncertain. The CDR3 spans 11 residues. CDR1 and CDR2 (germline): MNHEY, SMNVEV (reference sequence). With 5 bases removed from V and 4 bases from J, the gap between germline ends came to 3 bases. CDR3 nucleotide sequence: TGTGCCAGCAGTCGGTACAATGAGCAGTTCTTC. This translates into CASSRYNEQFF.

The chain joins TRBV5-1 to TRBJ2-1, with D possibly being TRBD2 (6 bases). V lost 3 bases to trimming and J lost 8 bases, with 21 bases between them. The CDR3 sequence is 16 residues long. Germline loops: CDR1 SGHRS, CDR2 YFSETQ. The CDR3 bases are TGCGCCAGCAGCTATTCTCCAGCGGGTTCGTTTGATGAGCAGTTCTTC. It specifies CASSYSPAGSFDEQFF.

V gene TRBV7-3 combines with J gene TRBJ2-1, with TRBD1 identical over 8 bases. After removal of 2 bases from V and 3 bases from J, the junction contained 3 bases not matched to a gene. This CDR3 comprises 15 residues. The germline V gene encodes CDR1 SGHTA and CDR2 FQGTGA. The DNA for the CDR3 is TGTGCCAGCAGCTTATTACAGGGGGTCTACAATGAGCAGTTCTTC. It is translated as CASSLLQGVYNEQFF.

The chain uses TRBV7-2 and TRBJ1-2; perhaps TRBD1 as D (5 bases). The CDR3 has 15 residues. V was cut by 0 bases and J by 4 bases, with 12 bases left in between. CDR1 SGHTA and CDR2 FQGNSA come from the germline V gene. CDR3 sequence reads: CASSLARQNTYGYTF. CDR3 coding DNA: TGTGCCAGCAGCTTAGCGCGACAGAACACCTATGGCTACACCTTC.

This clone occurred a few times. The chain links TRBV6-5 to TRBJ2-5; TRBD1 matches 11 bases. The germline gives CDR1 MNHEY, CDR2 SVGAGI. Trimming took 5 bases from V and 2 from J; bases not matched to a gene: 4. This CDR3 is 15 amino acids long. The CDR3 nucleotides are TGTGCCAGCAGTATCCGGGACAGGGGGCAAGAGACCCAGTACTTC. Its translation: CASSIRDRGQETQYF.

The chain recombines TRBV11-3 with TRBJ2-2; the match to TRBD2 covers 11 bases. The J segment lost 5 bases and the V segment lost 5 bases, leaving 13 bases of the junction unmatched. The CDR3 length is 18 residues. Germline CDR1 reads SGHNT; CDR2 reads YENEEA. Here the CDR3 reads CASSQPPTSGTVTGELFF. The CDR3 DNA reads as TGTGCCAGCAGCCAACCCCCGACTAGCGGGACGGTGACCGGGGAGCTGTTTTTT.

The chain has TRBV18 and TRBJ1-6; 9 bases agree with TRBD1. The V segment lost 6 bases and the J segment 9 bases; nucleotides outside the gene matches: 6. The CDR3 consists of 14 residues. CDR1 and CDR2 (germline): KGHSH, LQKENI. CDR3 sequence: CASSQDRGRSPLHF. The CDR3 DNA follows: TGTGCCAGCTCTCAGGACAGGGGTCGTTCACCCCTCCACTTT.

The chain recombines TRBV5-1 with TRBJ1-1; possibly TRBD1 for D (5 bases). Trimming left V 5 bases short and J 4 bases short, with 15 bases between. CDR1 SGHRS and CDR2 YFSETQ come from the germline V gene. The CDR3 runs to 14 residues. CDR3 protein: CASRPQGGSTEAFF. The DNA of the CDR3 is TGCGCCAGCAGGCCTCAGGGAGGTAGCACTGAAGCTTTCTTT.

The chain has TRBV29-1 and TRBJ2-6; D possibly corresponds to TRBD2 (5 bases). The CDR3 covers 16 residues. Trimming took off 4 bases at V and 0 bases at J, with 13 bases between the two ends. Germline CDR1 and CDR2: SQVTM and ANQGSEA. As DNA, the CDR3 is TGCAGCGTTGCGGAGGACGGTGCCTCTGGGGCCAACGTCCTGACTTTC. It yields the protein CSVAEDGASGANVLTF.

This clone was recorded only once. The chain links TRBV10-2 to TRBJ1-1; D gene uncertain. Germline values: CDR1 WSHSY, CDR2 SAAADI. CDR3 length: 12 amino acids. Trimming removed 3 bases from V and 7 bases from J, with 9 bases in between. CDR3 in amino acids: CASSENGIEAFF. The CDR3 DNA is TGCGCCAGCAGTGAAAACGGGATTGAAGCTTTCTTT.

In its sample, this clone was seen a few times. V gene TRBV9 combines with J gene TRBJ1-2; possibly TRBD1 for D (5 bases). Per the germline V gene, CDR1 is SGDLS and CDR2 is YYNGEE. The CDR3 length is 15 residues. V lost 0 bases, J lost 7 bases, and 16 bases lay in between. CDR3 nucleotide sequence: TGTGCCAGCAGCGTAGCCACGGGCAGGGCAGCTGGCTACACCTTC. It is translated as CASSVATGRAAGYTF.

The chain couples TRBV5-1 to TRBJ2-5; weak D call: TRBD1 (6 bases). V lost 3 bases and J lost 0, with 12 bases in between. The germline gives CDR1 SGHRS, CDR2 YFSETQ. The CDR3 is made up of 15 amino acids. DNA of the CDR3: TGCGCCAGCAGCTACCTGACAGGCCACCAAGAGACCCAGTACTTC. Protein: CASSYLTGHQETQYF.

V is TRBV9 and J is TRBJ2-2; the match to TRBD2 covers 11 bases. This CDR3 is 15 amino acids long. Unmatched junction bases numbered 5, after V lost 4 bases and J lost 6 bases. Per the germline V gene, CDR1 is SGDLS and CDR2 is YYNGEE. The CDR3, as DNA: TGTGCCAGCAGCACCACTAGCGGGAGCGCCGGGGAGCTGTTTTTT. This translates into CASSTTSGSAGELFF.

The rearrangement links TRBV4-1 to TRBJ2-7, with D maybe TRBD2 (5 bases). V was cut by 3 bases and J by 2 bases, with 11 bases left in between. CDR3 length equals 14 residues. Per the germline V gene, CDR1 is MGHRA and CDR2 is YSYEKL. As DNA, the CDR3 is TGCGCCAGCAGCCAGGAGGCACAGACCTACGAGCAGTACTTC. Protein product: CASSQEAQTYEQYF.

The V gene is TRBV6-2 or TRBV6-3, the J gene TRBJ2-7; 9 positions agree with TRBD1. Germline CDR1 reads MNHEY; CDR2 reads SVGEGT. Trimming took 5 bases from V and 3 from J; bases not matched to a gene: 8. The CDR3 has 15 amino acids. In DNA form, the CDR3 reads TGTGCCAGCAGTGACCTAACAGGGGGCGGCTACGAGCAGTACTTC. This translates into CASSDLTGGGYEQYF.

This clone was counted once. V usage is TRBV4-3 and J usage is TRBJ2-1, with TRBD2 identical over 9 bases. The CDR3 length is 16 residues. Germline V CDR1 and CDR2: LGHNA, YSLEER. J gave up 6 bases and V 0 bases, and 6 bases lay outside the gene matches. In DNA, the CDR3 is TGCGCCAGCAGCCAAGAGGTAAGGACTAGCGCCAATGAGCAGTTCTTC. Protein: CASSQEVRTSANEQFF.

The genes are TRBV5-6 and TRBJ2-7; TRBD2 might be the D (5 bases). The CDR3 is 15 amino acids. With 1 base removed from V and 1 base from J, the gap between germline ends came to 12 bases. Germline V gene sequence: CDR1 SGHDT, CDR2 YYEEEE. The CDR3: CASSLSAGLSYEQYF. The DNA of the CDR3 is TGTGCCAGCAGCTTGTCGGCGGGCCTGTCCTACGAGCAGTACTTC.

The chain has TRBV6-4 and TRBJ2-7; 7 bases match TRBD1. Looked up from germline, CDR1 is MRHNA and CDR2 is SNTAGT. The CDR3 extends over 12 amino acids. V shed 2 bases and J 12 bases; nucleotides not matched to a gene: 7. CDR3: CASSDPRGLWYF. CDR3 coding DNA: TGTGCCAGCAGTGACCCGAGGGGGCTCTGGTACTTC.

The chain recombines TRBV2 with TRBJ1-2; 8 nucleotides line up with TRBD1. Looked up from germline, CDR1 is SNHLY and CDR2 is FYNNEI. J lost 4 bases, V lost 4 bases, and 5 bases had no gene match. The CDR3 is made up of 14 amino acids. The CDR3 DNA sequence: TGTGCCAGCAGTGTCCGGACAGGGTCCTATGGCTACACCTTC. It encodes CASSVRTGSYGYTF.

The chain carries TRBV9 and TRBJ2-5, with 9 bases fitting TRBD2. CDR3 length equals 15 residues. Per the germline V gene, CDR1 is SGDLS and CDR2 is YYNGEE. V lost 4 bases, J lost 2 bases, and 6 bases stayed unmatched. The CDR3 reads CASSPLAGAQETQYF. For the CDR3, the DNA is TGTGCCAGCAGCCCGTTAGCGGGAGCGCAAGAGACCCAGTACTTC.